The rows below give T cell receptor beta chains drawn from one sample of a study of blood T cell repertoires in COVID-19. Data came from immunoSEQ multiplex PCR; TCRdb stores just in-frame clones and leaves some out. This sample carries about 59,000 clones, about nine tenths of them seen once, and the ten largest clones take about 17%. The specimen sequenced was peripheral blood. These receptors originate from a man older than 75 with acute or convalescent COVID-19. Each CDR3 is given with its conserved first and last residue. D genes are given only for firm matches. A row's size may be missing; if present it is once, few, many or a size class.

d_call	v_call	j_call	clone_size	cdr3_aa	cdr3_nt
NA	TRBV19	TRBJ2-2	NA	CASSIVAESTGELFF	TGTGCCAGTAGTATAGTGGCAGAGTCGACTGGGGAGCTGTTTTTT
TRBD1	TRBV19	TRBJ1-1	NA	CASSMEQGAITEAFF	TGTGCCAGTAGTATGGAGCAGGGGGCGATAACTGAAGCTTTCTTT
NA	TRBV7-2	TRBJ1-1	once	CASSPTRSTEAFF	TGTGCCAGCAGCCCGACCCGGAGCACTGAAGCTTTCTTT
NA	TRBV5-5	TRBJ1-4	few	CASSLTGEREKLFF	TGTGCCAGCAGCCTGACGGGGGAGAGGGAAAAACTGTTTTTT
NA	TRBV6-7	TRBJ1-1	NA	CASSYRGSYTEAFF	TGTGCCAGCAGTTACCGGGGGAGTTACACTGAAGCTTTCTTT
TRBD2	TRBV27	TRBJ2-3	NA	CASSFSLAGDTQYF	TGTGCCAGCAGTTTTTCGCTAGCGGGGGATACGCAGTATTTT
NA	TRBV7-2	TRBJ2-3	NA	CASSLIGVVSSTDTQYF	TGTGCCAGCAGCTTAATAGGGGTAGTATCTAGCACAGATACGCAGTATTTT
NA	TRBV18	TRBJ2-1	NA	CASSRTNTNNEQFF	TGTGCCAGCTCACGAACTAATACTAACAATGAGCAGTTCTTC
NA	TRBV9	TRBJ1-4	NA	CASSVGVTTNEKLFF	TGTGCCAGCAGCGTAGGAGTAACAACTAATGAAAAACTGTTTTTT
TRBD1	TRBV4-1	TRBJ2-2	once	CASSHIGQGDTGELFF	TGCGCCAGCAGCCACATCGGACAGGGGGACACCGGGGAGCTGTTTTTT
TRBD1	TRBV10-3	TRBJ2-6	NA	CAISQGAGANVLTF	TGTGCCATCAGCCAGGGGGCTGGGGCCAACGTCCTGACTTTC
NA	TRBV10-3	TRBJ1-2	NA	CAISESLLGLDYGYTF	TGTGCCATCAGTGAGTCTTTATTGGGGCTGGACTATGGCTACACCTTC
NA	TRBV16	TRBJ1-3	once	CASSQNSGFAGDTIYF	TGTGCCAGCAGCCAAAATTCCGGATTTGCGGGAGACACCATATATTTT
TRBD1	TRBV27	TRBJ1-4	NA	CASRLQGARGKLFF	TGTGCCAGCAGATTACAGGGGGCGCGGGGAAAACTGTTTTTT
TRBD1	TRBV5-4	TRBJ2-2	NA	CASSGRQGTNTGELFF	TGTGCCAGCAGCGGACGACAGGGGACGAACACCGGGGAGCTGTTTTTT
TRBD1	TRBV7-2	TRBJ2-7	NA	CASSHNRGTGGDEQYF	TGTGCCAGCAGCCACAATAGAGGGACAGGAGGGGACGAGCAGTACTTC
NA	TRBV11-2	TRBJ2-7	few	CASSPIRGGTFYEQYF	TGTGCCAGCAGCCCTATACGAGGGGGAACCTTCTACGAGCAGTACTTC
TRBD2	TRBV9	TRBJ2-7	NA	CASSRRGDHEQYF	TGTGCCAGCAGCCGCCGGGGGGACCACGAGCAGTACTTC
TRBD1	TRBV5-1	TRBJ1-2	NA	CASSYGQGSSGYTF	TGCGCCAGCAGCTACGGACAGGGAAGTTCGGGCTACACCTTC
NA	TRBV7-3	TRBJ2-7	NA	CASSLTGTDIYEQYF	TGTGCCAGCAGCTTAACGGGTACGGACATATACGAGCAGTACTTC
TRBD1	TRBV3-1/TRBV3-2	TRBJ2-5	once	CASSQIQGEETQYF	TGTGCCAGCAGCCAGATACAGGGGGAAGAGACCCAGTACTTC
NA	TRBV29-1	TRBJ1-2	NA	CSVDWGDGYTF	TGCAGCGTTGATTGGGGCGACGGCTACACCTTC
TRBD2	TRBV5-4	TRBJ2-7	NA	CASSPGTSNGYEQYF	TGTGCCAGCAGCCCCGGGACTAGTAACGGCTACGAGCAGTACTTC
NA	TRBV14	TRBJ2-6	NA	CASSISSSGANVLTF	TGTGCCAGCAGCATCTCTAGCTCTGGGGCCAACGTCCTGACTTTC
NA	TRBV5-1	TRBJ1-1	once	CASSLAGQEAFF	TGCGCCAGCAGCTTAGCCGGACAGGAAGCTTTCTTT
NA	TRBV15	TRBJ2-5	NA	CATSGRGWETQYF	TGTGCCACCAGCGGCCGAGGGTGGGAGACCCAGTACTTC
TRBD2	TRBV7-2	TRBJ2-7	NA	CASRVIAGIEQYF	TGTGCCAGCAGAGTAATAGCGGGGATCGAGCAGTACTTC
TRBD2	TRBV23-1	TRBJ2-3	NA	CASSHLAGNTDTQYF	TGCGCCAGCAGCCACTTAGCGGGGAACACAGATACGCAGTATTTT
TRBD1	TRBV18	TRBJ2-4	NA	CASSPDRVAKNIQYF	TGTGCCAGCTCACCCGACAGGGTAGCCAAAAACATTCAGTACTTC
NA	TRBV7-2	TRBJ1-5	NA	CASSPSGGPHSNQPQHF	TGTGCCAGCAGCCCGTCAGGCGGGCCCCATAGCAATCAGCCCCAGCATTTT
NA	TRBV27	TRBJ2-7	NA	CASSFSGSLYEQYF	TGTGCCAGCAGCTTCAGCGGGTCCCTTTACGAGCAGTACTTC
NA	TRBV7-9	TRBJ2-3	NA	CASSLGPPDTQYF	TGTGCCAGCAGCTTAGGGCCCCCAGATACGCAGTATTTT
NA	TRBV18	TRBJ1-2	NA	CASSPPNGAGGYGYTF	TGTGCCAGCTCACCACCGAACGGGGCCGGGGGCTATGGCTACACCTTC
NA	TRBV7-2	TRBJ2-3	NA	CASSLMPSDGGTQYF	TGTGCCAGCAGCTTAATGCCTAGCGACGGTGGGACGCAGTATTTT
NA	TRBV7-3	TRBJ2-3	NA	CASSLGGAVDTQYF	TGTGCCAGCAGCTTAGGGGGGGCCGTAGATACGCAGTATTTT
NA	TRBV2	TRBJ2-5	NA	CASGKLRSQETQYF	TGTGCCAGCGGTAAACTCCGATCTCAAGAGACCCAGTACTTC
NA	TRBV30	TRBJ1-6	NA	CAWSALSSYNSPLHF	TGTGCCTGGAGTGCTTTGAGCTCCTATAATTCACCCCTCCACTTT
NA	TRBV5-6	TRBJ2-7	NA	CASSLGALFSREQYF	TGTGCCAGCAGCTTGGGGGCTTTGTTCTCGAGAGAGCAGTACTTC
NA	TRBV7-3	TRBJ2-7	NA	CASSLTGANYEQYF	TGTGCCAGCAGCTTAACAGGGGCCAACTACGAGCAGTACTTC